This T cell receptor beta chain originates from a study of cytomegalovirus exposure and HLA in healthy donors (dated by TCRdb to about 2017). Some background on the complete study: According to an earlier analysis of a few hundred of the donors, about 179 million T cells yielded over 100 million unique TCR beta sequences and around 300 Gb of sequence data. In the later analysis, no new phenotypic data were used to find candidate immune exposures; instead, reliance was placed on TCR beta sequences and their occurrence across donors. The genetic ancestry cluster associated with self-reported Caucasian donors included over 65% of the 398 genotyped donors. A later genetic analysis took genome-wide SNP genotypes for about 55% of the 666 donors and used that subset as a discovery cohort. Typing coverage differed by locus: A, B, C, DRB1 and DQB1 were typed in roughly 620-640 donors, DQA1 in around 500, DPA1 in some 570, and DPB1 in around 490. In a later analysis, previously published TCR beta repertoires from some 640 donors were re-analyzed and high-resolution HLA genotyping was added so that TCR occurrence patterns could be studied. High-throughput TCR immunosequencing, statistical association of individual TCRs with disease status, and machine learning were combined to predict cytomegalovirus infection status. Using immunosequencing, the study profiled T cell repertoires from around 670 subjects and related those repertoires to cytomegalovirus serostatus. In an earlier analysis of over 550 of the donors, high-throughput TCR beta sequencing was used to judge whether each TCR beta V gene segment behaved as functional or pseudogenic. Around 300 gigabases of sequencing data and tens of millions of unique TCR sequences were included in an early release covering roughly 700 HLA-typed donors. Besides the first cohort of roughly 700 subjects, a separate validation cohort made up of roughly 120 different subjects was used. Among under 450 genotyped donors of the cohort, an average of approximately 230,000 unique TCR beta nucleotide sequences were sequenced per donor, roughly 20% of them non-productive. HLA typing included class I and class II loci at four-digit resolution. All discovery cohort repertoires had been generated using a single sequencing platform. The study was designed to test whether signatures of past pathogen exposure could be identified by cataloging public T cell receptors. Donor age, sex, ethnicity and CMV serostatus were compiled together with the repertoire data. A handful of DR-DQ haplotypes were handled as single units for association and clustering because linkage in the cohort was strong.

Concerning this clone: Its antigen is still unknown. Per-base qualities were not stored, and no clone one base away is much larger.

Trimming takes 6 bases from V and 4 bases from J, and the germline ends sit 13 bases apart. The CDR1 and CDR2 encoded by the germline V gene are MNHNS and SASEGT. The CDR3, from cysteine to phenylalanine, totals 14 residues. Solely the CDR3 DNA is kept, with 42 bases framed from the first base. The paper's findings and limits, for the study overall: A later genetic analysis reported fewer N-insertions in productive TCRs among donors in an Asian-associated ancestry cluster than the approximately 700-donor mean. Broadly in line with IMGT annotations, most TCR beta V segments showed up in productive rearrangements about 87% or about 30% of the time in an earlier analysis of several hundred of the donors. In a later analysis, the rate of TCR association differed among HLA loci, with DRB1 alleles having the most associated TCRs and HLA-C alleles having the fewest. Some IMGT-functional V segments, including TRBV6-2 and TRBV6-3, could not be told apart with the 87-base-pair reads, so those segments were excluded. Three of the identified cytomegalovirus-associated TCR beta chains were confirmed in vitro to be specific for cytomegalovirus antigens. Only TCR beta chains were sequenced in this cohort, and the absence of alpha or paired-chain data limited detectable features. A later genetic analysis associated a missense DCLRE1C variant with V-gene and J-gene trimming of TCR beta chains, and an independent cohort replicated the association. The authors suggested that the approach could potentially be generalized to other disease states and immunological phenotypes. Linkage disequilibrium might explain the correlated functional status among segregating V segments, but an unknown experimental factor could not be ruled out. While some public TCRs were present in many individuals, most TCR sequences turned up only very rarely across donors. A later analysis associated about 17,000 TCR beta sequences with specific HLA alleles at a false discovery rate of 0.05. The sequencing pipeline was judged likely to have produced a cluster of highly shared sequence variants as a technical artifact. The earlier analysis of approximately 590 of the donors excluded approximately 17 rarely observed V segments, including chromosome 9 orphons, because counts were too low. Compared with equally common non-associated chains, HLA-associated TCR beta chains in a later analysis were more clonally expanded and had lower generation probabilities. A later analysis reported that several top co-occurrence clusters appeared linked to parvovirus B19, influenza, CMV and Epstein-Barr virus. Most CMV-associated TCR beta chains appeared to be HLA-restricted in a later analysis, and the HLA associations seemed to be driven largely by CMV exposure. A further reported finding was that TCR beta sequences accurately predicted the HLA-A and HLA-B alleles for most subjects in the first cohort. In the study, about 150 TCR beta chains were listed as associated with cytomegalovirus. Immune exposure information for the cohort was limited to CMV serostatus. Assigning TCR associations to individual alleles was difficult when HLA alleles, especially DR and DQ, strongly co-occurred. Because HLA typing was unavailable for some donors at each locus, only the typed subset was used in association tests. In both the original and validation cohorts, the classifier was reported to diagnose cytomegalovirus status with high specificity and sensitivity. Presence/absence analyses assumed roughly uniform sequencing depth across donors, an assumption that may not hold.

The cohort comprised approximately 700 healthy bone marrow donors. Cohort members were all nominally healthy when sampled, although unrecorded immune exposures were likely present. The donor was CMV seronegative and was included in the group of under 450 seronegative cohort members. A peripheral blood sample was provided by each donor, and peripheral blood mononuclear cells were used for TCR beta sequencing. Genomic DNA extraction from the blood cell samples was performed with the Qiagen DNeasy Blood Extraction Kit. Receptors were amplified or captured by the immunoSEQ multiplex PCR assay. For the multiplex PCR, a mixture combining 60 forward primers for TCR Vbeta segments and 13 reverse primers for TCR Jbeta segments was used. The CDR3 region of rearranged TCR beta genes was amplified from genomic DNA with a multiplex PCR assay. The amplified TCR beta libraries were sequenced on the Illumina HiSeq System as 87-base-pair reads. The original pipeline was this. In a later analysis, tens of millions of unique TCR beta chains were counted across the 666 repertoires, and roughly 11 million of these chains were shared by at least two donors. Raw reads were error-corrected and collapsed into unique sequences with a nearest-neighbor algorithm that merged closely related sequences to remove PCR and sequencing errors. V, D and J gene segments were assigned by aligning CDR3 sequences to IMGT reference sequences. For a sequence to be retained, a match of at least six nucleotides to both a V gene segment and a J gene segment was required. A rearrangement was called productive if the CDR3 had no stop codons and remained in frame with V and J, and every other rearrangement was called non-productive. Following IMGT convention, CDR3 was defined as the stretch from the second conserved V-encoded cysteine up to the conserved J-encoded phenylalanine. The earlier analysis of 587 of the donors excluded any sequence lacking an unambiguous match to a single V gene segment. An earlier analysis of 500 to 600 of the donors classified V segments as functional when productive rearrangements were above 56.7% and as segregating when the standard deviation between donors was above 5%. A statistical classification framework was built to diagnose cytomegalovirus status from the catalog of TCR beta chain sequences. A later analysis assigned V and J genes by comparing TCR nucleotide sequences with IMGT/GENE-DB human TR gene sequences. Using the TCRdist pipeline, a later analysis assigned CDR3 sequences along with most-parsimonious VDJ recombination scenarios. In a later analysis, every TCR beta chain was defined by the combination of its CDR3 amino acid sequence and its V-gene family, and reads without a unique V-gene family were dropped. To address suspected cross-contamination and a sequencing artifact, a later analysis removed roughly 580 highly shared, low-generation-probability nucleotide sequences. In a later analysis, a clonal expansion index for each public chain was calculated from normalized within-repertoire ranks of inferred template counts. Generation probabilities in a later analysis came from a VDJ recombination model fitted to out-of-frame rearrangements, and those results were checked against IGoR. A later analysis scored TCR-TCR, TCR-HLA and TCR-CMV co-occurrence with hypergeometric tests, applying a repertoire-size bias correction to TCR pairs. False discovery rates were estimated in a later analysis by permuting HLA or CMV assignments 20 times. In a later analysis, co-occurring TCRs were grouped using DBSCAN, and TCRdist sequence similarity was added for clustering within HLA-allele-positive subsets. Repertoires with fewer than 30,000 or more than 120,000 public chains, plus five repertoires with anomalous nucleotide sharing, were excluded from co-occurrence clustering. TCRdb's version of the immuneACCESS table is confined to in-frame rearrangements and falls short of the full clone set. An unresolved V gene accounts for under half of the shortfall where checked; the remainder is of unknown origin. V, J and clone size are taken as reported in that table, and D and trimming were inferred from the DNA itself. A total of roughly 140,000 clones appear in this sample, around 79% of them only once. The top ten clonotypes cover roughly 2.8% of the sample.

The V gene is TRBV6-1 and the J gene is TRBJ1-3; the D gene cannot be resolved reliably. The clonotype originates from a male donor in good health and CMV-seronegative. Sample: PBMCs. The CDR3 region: CASRRIEGGNTIYF. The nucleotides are TGTGCCAGCAGACGGATAGAGGGAGGAAACACCATATATTTT.